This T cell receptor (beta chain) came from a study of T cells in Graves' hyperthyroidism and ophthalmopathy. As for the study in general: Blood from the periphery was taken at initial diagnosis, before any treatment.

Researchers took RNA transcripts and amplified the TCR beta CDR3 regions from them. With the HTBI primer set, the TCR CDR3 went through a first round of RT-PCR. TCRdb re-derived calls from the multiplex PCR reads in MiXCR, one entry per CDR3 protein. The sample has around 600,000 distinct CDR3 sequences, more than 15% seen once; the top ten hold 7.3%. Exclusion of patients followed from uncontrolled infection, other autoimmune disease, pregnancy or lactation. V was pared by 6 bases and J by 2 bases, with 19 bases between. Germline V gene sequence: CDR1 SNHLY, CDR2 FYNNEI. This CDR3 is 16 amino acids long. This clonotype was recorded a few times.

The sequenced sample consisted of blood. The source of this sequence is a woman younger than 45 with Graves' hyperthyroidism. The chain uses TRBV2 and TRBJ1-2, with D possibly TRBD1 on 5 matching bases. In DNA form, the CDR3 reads TGTGCCAGCAGACCCACTTCAGGGCTAACGAACTATGGCTACACCTTC. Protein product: CASRPTSGLTNYGYTF. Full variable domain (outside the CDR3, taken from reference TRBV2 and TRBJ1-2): EPEVTQTPSHQVTQMGQEVILRCVPISNHLYFYWYRQILGQKVEFLVSFYNNEISEKSEIFDDQFSVERPDGSNFTLKIRSTKLEDSAMYFCASRPTSGLTNYGYTFGSGTRLTVV.